The 8 T cell receptor beta chains presented below share a single source sample, sequenced in a study of early T cells in non-severe SARS-CoV-2 infection. A single record per CDR3 protein comes from TCRdb applying MiXCR to the 5' RACE reads. The sample yields about 77,000 distinct CDR3 sequences, more than 7.5% seen once. The source material was whole blood. The receptor source for this set is an adult who was a healthcare worker with PCR-confirmed SARS-CoV-2 infection or an uninfected control (not recorded which).

This clonotype was seen ten or more times. The chain joins TRBV7-6 to TRBJ1-3, with 7 nucleotides matching TRBD1. Germline CDR1 reads SGHVS; CDR2 reads FNYEAQ. This CDR3 contains 16 residues. V was clipped by 2 bases and J by 0 bases; unmatched bases: 4. The CDR3 sequence is CASSLSQGNSGNTIYF. The CDR3 bases are TGTGCCAGCAGCTTATCACAGGGGAACTCTGGAAACACCATATATTTT.

A few counts support this clonotype. The chain carries TRBV2 and TRBJ1-6, with TRBD1 matching over 9 bases. J was trimmed by 10 bases and V by 10 bases; bases with no gene match: 8. There are 13 residues in the CDR3. Germline CDR1 reads SNHLY; CDR2 reads FYNNEI. The CDR3, as DNA: TGTGCCACCGGGACAGGGTTCGGCTCACCCCTCCACTTT. Translation gives CATGTGFGSPLHF.

This clonotype was seen repeatedly, ten times or more. The rearrangement links TRBV6-1 to TRBJ2-1; D not certain. CDR1 is MNHNS and CDR2 is SASEGT in the germline V gene. Trimming pared 0 bases from V and 5 bases from J, leaving 8 bases between. The CDR3 length is 14 residues. This chain's CDR3 is CASSEAGPDNEQFF. The CDR3 bases are TGTGCCAGCAGTGAAGCAGGTCCAGACAATGAGCAGTTCTTC.

This clonotype showed up many times. V gene TRBV7-9 combines with J gene TRBJ1-1; D is uncertain. V was pared by 3 bases and J by 4 bases, with 12 bases between. CDR3 length equals 14 residues. Germline V lookup: CDR1 SEHNR, CDR2 FQNEAQ (reference sequence). The CDR3 region has the DNA TGTGCCAGCAGCTTTCCGGTCCTGGGCACTGAAGCTTTCTTT. Residues: CASSFPVLGTEAFF. The variable domain in full, completed from reference TRBV7-9 and TRBJ1-1, reads DTGVSQNPRHKITKRGQNVTFRCDPISEHNRLYWYRQTLGQGPEFLTYFQNEAQLEKSRLLSDRFSAERPKGSFSTLEIQRTEQGDSAMYLCASSFPVLGTEAFFGQGTRLTVV.

This clonotype was counted many times. The chain uses TRBV9 and TRBJ1-5, with D unresolved. V gave up 8 bases and J gave up 4 bases, with 25 bases separating them. Germline V lookup: CDR1 SGDLS, CDR2 YYNGEE. The CDR3 totals 17 residues. The CDR3 DNA follows: TGTGCCAGACACCGCCTTGAACGGCAGCTAGCGAATCAGCCCCAGCATTTT. Translation gives CARHRLERQLANQPQHF.

This clonotype was recorded many times. The rearrangement joins TRBV29-1 to TRBJ2-3, with D perhaps TRBD1 (6 bases). Germline-derived CDR1 and CDR2 are SQVTM and ANQGSEA. The CDR3 covers 13 residues. Trimming took 7 bases from V and 3 from J, leaving 14 bases between them. CDR3 nucleotides: TGCAGCGCCCGAGGGCAGGGGACAGATACGCAGTATTTT. Residues: CSARGQGTDTQYF.

The rearrangement uses TRBV28 and TRBJ2-2; no clear D gene. V was cut by 5 bases and J by 1 base, with 14 bases left in between. Germline V lookup: CDR1 MDHEN, CDR2 SYDVKM. This CDR3 has 16 amino acids. DNA for the CDR3: TGTGCCAGCAGTGCCCGGGCTTGGGGGAACACCGGGGAGCTGTTTTTT. Amino acids: CASSARAWGNTGELFF.

This clonotype was picked up many times. This rearrangement joins TRBV20-1 to TRBJ2-3; D not resolved. Between the trimmed V and J ends, which lost 6 bases and 0 bases, there was a span of 16 bases. Germline V gene data show CDR1 as DFQATT and CDR2 as SNEGSKA (reference sequence). This CDR3 is built from 15 residues. CDR3 in DNA: TGCAGTGCACCATCCGTAAGCCCCAGCACAGATACGCAGTATTTT. This codes for CSAPSVSPSTDTQYF.